Below are 30 T cell receptor beta chains sequenced from a single sample in a study of T-cell reconstitution after alpha-beta-depleted transplantation in children (dated by TCRdb to 2016 to 2017). The intended sense of this specimen's treatment or condition label: allogeneic hematopoietic cell transplantation with graft depleted of TCRalphabeta T cells and CD19 B cells. The library was generated by PCR. The sequencer listed for this sample is Illumina HiSeq 2500. TCR library preparation used molecular barcoding, with unique molecular identifiers applied to normalize quantification of the TCRbeta repertoire. The raw public reads went through TCRdb reprocessing: fastp at Q25, MiXCR clone calling, in-frame beta chains kept. Every entry covers one CDR3 protein and lists the most common genes and DNA from its rows. This sample holds some 290,000 distinct CDR3 sequences; around 25% were observed only once. In total, the top ten clones hold approximately 11% of the sample.

Sequenced material: PBMCs, mostly from graft donor cells, taken 180 days after TCRalphabeta/CD19-depleted stem cell transplant. These receptors all stem from a male patient under 18 who had a stem cell transplant for acute lymphoblastic leukemia, so the T cells may come from the graft donor.

There are a few counts of this clonotype. The genes are TRBV2 and TRBJ2-1; a weak D match, TRBD2 (6 bases). CDR1 is SNHLY, CDR2 FYNNEI, per germline. The CDR3 extends over 12 amino acids. Trimming took off 4 bases at V and 7 bases at J, with 8 bases between the two ends. CDR3 sequence reads: CASSGLVNEQFF. DNA for the CDR3: TGTGCCAGCAGTGGACTAGTGAATGAGCAGTTCTTC.

Only a few counts were recorded for this clonotype. The chain links TRBV5-1 to TRBJ2-2; 9 bases align to TRBD2. The CDR3 is made up of 15 amino acids. Germline trimming cut 2 bases from V and 6 bases from J; bases unmatched to any gene: 5. The germline gives CDR1 SGHRS, CDR2 YFSETQ. CDR3 amino acids: CASSFSGRTAGELFF. The CDR3 DNA follows: TGCGCCAGCAGCTTTAGCGGGAGAACGGCCGGGGAGCTGTTTTTT.

This clonotype occurred a few times. The chain joins TRBV10-3 to TRBJ2-7; no firm D call. V was shortened by 6 bases and J by 3 bases, with 12 bases between the two germline ends. The V gene's germline CDR1 is ENHRY and CDR2 SYGVKD. This CDR3 is built from 13 residues. Here the CDR3 reads CAIRGPKGYEQYF. CDR3 bases: TGTGCCATCAGGGGCCCCAAGGGCTACGAGCAGTACTTC.

This clonotype was observed a few times. V is TRBV20-1 and J is TRBJ2-5, with unresolved D. V lost 5 bases, J lost 4 bases, and 17 bases lay in between. Germline-derived CDR1 and CDR2 are DFQATT and SNEGSKA (reference sequence). This CDR3 spans 14 amino acids. CDR3 sequence (DNA): TGCAGTGCTGGTACCAACGCGCTCAGAGAGACCCAGTACTTC. Residues: CSAGTNALRETQYF.

The chain combines TRBV7-6 with TRBJ2-5; D gene uncertain. The V end lost 3 bases, the J end lost 5 bases, and 13 bases lay between the germline ends. The germline CDR1 and CDR2 sequences are SGHVS and FNYEAQ. CDR3 length: 14 residues. This CDR3 reads CASSFGPQIETQYF. CDR3 nucleotide sequence: TGTGCCAGCAGCTTCGGGCCTCAAATCGAGACCCAGTACTTC.

This sequence joins TRBV10-3 and TRBJ2-2, with a tentative D call TRBD2 (5 bases). The germline V and J ends were trimmed by 0 bases and 5 bases, with 7 bases remaining between them. The V gene's germline CDR1 is ENHRY and CDR2 SYGVKD. This CDR3 region has 14 residues. The CDR3 loop reads CAISESGGTGELFF. CDR3 coding DNA: TGTGCCATCAGTGAGTCAGGCGGGACCGGGGAGCTGTTTTTT.

For this clonotype: A read error may be the cause here, since a much bigger clone is one base away. This chain links TRBV7-6 with TRBJ1-4; no reliable D call. Germline CDR1 SGHVS, CDR2 FNYEAQ. The CDR3 is 15 residues long. CDR3 sequence: CSSSPGRGVREKLFF. CDR3 bases: TGTTCCAGCAGCCCCGGGAGAGGAGTAAGGGAAAAACTGTTTTTT.

The chain is built from TRBV7-3 and TRBJ2-3; perhaps TRBD2 as D (5 bases). CDR1 SGHTA and CDR2 FQGTGA come from the germline V gene. Trimming removed 6 bases at V and 1 base at J, with 11 bases between. The CDR3 contains 14 residues. The CDR3 region has the DNA TGTGCCAGCAGTACCAACGGGGGCACAGATACGCAGTATTTT. Encoded protein: CASSTNGGTDTQYF.

This clonotype came up a few times. The CDR3 is CASSLVGTSGRGPDTQYF. The CDR3 DNA is TGCGCCAGCAGCCTTGTCGGGACTAGCGGGAGGGGGCCAGATACGCAGTATTTT. J is TRBJ2-3 and V is TRBV5-1; 16 nucleotides agree with TRBD2. The germline V gene has CDR1 SGHRS and CDR2 YFSETQ. Trimming cost V 4 bases and J 4 bases; bases outside gene matches: 9. This CDR3 comprises 18 residues.

A few counts support this clonotype. The rearrangement joins TRBV7-2 to TRBJ2-1; 10 bases align to TRBD1. The CDR3 covers 16 residues. Germline V CDR1 and CDR2: SGHTA, FQGNSA. V was clipped by 5 bases and J by 6 bases; unmatched bases: 10. This chain's CDR3 is CASSRFAGTGVNEQFF. The CDR3 DNA reads as TGTGCCAGCAGCCGTTTCGCCGGGACAGGGGTCAATGAGCAGTTCTTC.

The CDR3 is CASGGPTYGYTF. CDR3 bases: TGCGCCAGCGGCGGACCGACCTATGGCTACACCTTC. This chain joins TRBV5-1 and TRBJ1-2, with D unresolved. Trimming removed 7 bases from V and 4 bases from J, with 11 bases in between. Germline CDR1 SGHRS, CDR2 YFSETQ. This CDR3 is 12 amino acids long.

Only a few counts were recorded for this clonotype. V is TRBV6-4 and J is TRBJ2-7; 11 bases agree with TRBD2. After removal of 6 bases from V and 2 bases from J, the junction contained 6 bases not matched to a gene. The CDR3 has 15 amino acids. The germline V gene has CDR1 MRHNA and CDR2 SNTAGT. CDR3 sequence (DNA): TGTGCCAGCAGCGAGACTAGCGGGGCTACCTACGAGCAGTACTTC. Translation gives CASSETSGATYEQYF.

This clonotype was counted ten times or more. The V gene is TRBV4-1, the J gene TRBJ2-7; D may correspond to TRBD1 or TRBD2 (5 bases each). The CDR3 totals 14 residues. The germline V gene encodes CDR1 MGHRA and CDR2 YSYEKL. Trimming cost V 4 bases and J 3 bases, with 13 bases left between them. The CDR3 region is CASSPPGTFYEQYF. The CDR3 nucleotides read TGCGCCAGCAGCCCCCCCGGGACCTTCTACGAGCAGTACTTC.

In its sample, this clonotype was seen a few times. The J gene is TRBJ1-5, the V gene TRBV12-3 or TRBV12-4, with TRBD1 identical over 9 bases. CDR3 size: 15 residues. The trim removed 4 bases at V and 6 bases at J, leaving 7 bases unmatched. The CDR3: CASSSTGTGSQPQHF. In nucleotides, the CDR3 is TGTGCCAGCAGTTCGACCGGGACAGGGAGTCAGCCCCAGCATTTT.

V gene TRBV20-1 combines with J gene TRBJ2-3, with 9 bases identical to TRBD2. CDR3 size: 13 residues. J lost 6 bases, V lost 7 bases, and 8 bases had no gene match. Germline assignment: CDR1 DFQATT and CDR2 SNEGSKA (reference sequence). CDR3 in DNA: TGCAGTGGACTAGCGGATCCCCCGGATACGCAGTATTTT. It specifies CSGLADPPDTQYF.

This clonotype has only a few counts. V usage is TRBV12-3 or TRBV12-4 and J usage is TRBJ2-1, with 7 bases matching TRBD2. The CDR3 consists of 18 residues. V lost 0 bases, J lost 2 bases, and 10 bases stayed unmatched. The CDR3 DNA reads TGTGCCAGCAGTTTAGCTCCCCTCAGGCTAGCGGCCTACAATGAGCAGTTCTTC. It specifies CASSLAPLRLAAYNEQFF.

This clonotype was observed a handful of times. V and J are TRBV5-5 and TRBJ2-3; D perhaps matches TRBD2 (5 bases). Germline CDR1 and CDR2: SGHKS and YYEKEE (reference sequence). The CDR3 has 14 amino acids. V lost 3 bases to trimming and J lost 5 bases, with 13 bases between them. CDR3 region: CASSWERSGDTQYF. CDR3 bases: TGTGCCAGCAGCTGGGAACGGAGCGGAGATACGCAGTATTTT.

V usage is TRBV20-1 and J usage is TRBJ1-6; D is possibly TRBD1 (5 bases). The CDR3 totals 15 residues. The V gene lost 0 bases and the J gene lost 9 bases, with 15 bases spanning the gap. CDR1 is DFQATT, CDR2 SNEGSKA, per germline (reference sequence). Here the CDR3 reads CSARDQGTGASPLHF. The CDR3 DNA reads TGCAGTGCTAGAGATCAGGGCACAGGAGCTTCACCCCTCCACTTT.

This clonotype was detected a few times. V usage is TRBV7-3 and J usage is TRBJ2-5; D tentatively reads TRBD1 or TRBD2 (6 bases each). The CDR3 is 15 residues long. CDR1 is SGHTA, CDR2 FQGTGA, per germline. Trimming removed 1 base from V and 4 bases from J, with 13 bases in between. The CDR3 DNA reads as TGTGCCAGCAGCTTAATGGGGGGCATGGGAGAGACCCAGTACTTC. It yields the protein CASSLMGGMGETQYF.

The chain recombines TRBV11-2 with TRBJ2-5; 9 nucleotides agree with TRBD1. The CDR3 is made up of 15 amino acids. Germline-derived CDR1 and CDR2 are SGHAT and FQNNGV. V shed 6 bases and J 7 bases; nucleotides not matched to a gene: 12. CDR3 residues: CASRSYRGRPGTQYF. The CDR3 region has the DNA TGTGCCAGCAGATCGTACAGGGGGCGGCCGGGGACCCAGTACTTC.

This chain joins TRBV28 and TRBJ2-3; perhaps D is TRBD1 or TRBD2 (6 bases each). The germline CDR1 and CDR2 sequences are MDHEN and SYDVKM. The CDR3 runs 15 residues. The germline V and J ends were trimmed by 3 bases and 2 bases, with 12 bases remaining between them. CDR3 coding DNA: TGTGCCAGCAGTTTGGGACGGGGGCCCACAGATACGCAGTATTTT. Translating it yields CASSLGRGPTDTQYF.

This clonotype showed up just a few times. The J gene is TRBJ2-7, the V gene TRBV3-1; 8 bases are a match to TRBD1. Per germline, CDR1 LGHDT and CDR2 YNNKEL (reference sequence). The trim removed 7 bases at V and 4 bases at J, leaving 9 bases unmatched. The CDR3 covers 14 residues. CDR3 nucleotide sequence: TGTGCCAGCACCGGCGGACAGGGCAGATACGAGCAGTACTTC. It is translated as CASTGGQGRYEQYF.

The DNA of the CDR3 is TGCGCCAGCAGCTTGGTCGGGACAGGGGGTGAAAAACTGTTTTTT. This codes for CASSLVGTGGEKLFF. The V gene is TRBV5-1, the J gene TRBJ1-4, with 11 bases identical to TRBD1. The germline CDR1 and CDR2 sequences are SGHRS and YFSETQ. With V trimmed by 0 bases and J by 7 bases, 2 bases remained unmatched. The CDR3 runs to 15 residues.

The J gene is TRBJ1-1, the V gene TRBV2; no clear D. Trimming removed 1 base from V and 4 bases from J, with 10 bases in between. This CDR3 is built from 14 residues. Germline CDR1 reads SNHLY; CDR2 reads FYNNEI. CDR3 bases: TGTGCCAGCAGTGAAGGCCACTGGGGCACTGAAGCTTTCTTT. It codes for CASSEGHWGTEAFF.

This chain connects TRBV27 to TRBJ2-6, with 9 nucleotides matching TRBD1. CDR1 is MNHEY and CDR2 is SMNVEV in the germline V gene (reference sequence). The CDR3 totals 20 residues. V shed 5 bases, J shed 2 bases, and the junction held 16 bases outside the gene matches. CDR3 protein: CASSITYRDRADPGANVLTF. Written as DNA, the CDR3 is TGTGCCAGCAGTATTACCTACCGGGACAGGGCCGACCCTGGGGCCAACGTCCTGACTTTC.

This clonotype has just a few counts. The genes are TRBV19 and TRBJ1-2; 7 nucleotides line up with TRBD1. Germline assignment: CDR1 LNHDA and CDR2 SQIVND (reference sequence). J was trimmed by 5 bases and V by 7 bases; bases with no gene match: 16. The CDR3 is made up of 16 amino acids. Here the CDR3 reads CASTAAYRGFAYGYTF. CDR3 DNA sequence: TGTGCCAGTACGGCGGCCTACAGGGGATTCGCGTATGGCTACACCTTC.

The J gene is TRBJ2-7, the V gene TRBV5-6; the D gene is possibly TRBD2 (5 bases). The germline V gene encodes CDR1 SGHDT and CDR2 YYEEEE. This CDR3 contains 14 residues. Trimming removed 4 bases from V and 5 bases from J, with 16 bases in between. The CDR3 loop reads CASSARASSDEQYF. The CDR3 coding sequence is TGTGCCAGCAGCGCGCGGGCGAGTAGCGACGAGCAGTACTTC.

Of note for this clonotype: It may be a read error: a sequence one base away is much more abundant. V gene TRBV7-8 combines with J gene TRBJ1-3; perhaps TRBD1 as D (6 bases). Germline V gene lookup returns CDR1 SGHVS and CDR2 FQNEAQ. V was trimmed by 3 bases and J by 2 bases, leaving 17 bases between them. This CDR3 comprises 17 residues. Here the CDR3 reads CASSLWGSWGPGNTIYF. CDR3 bases: TGTGCCAGCAGCTTGTGGGGCTCATGGGGGCCTGGAAACACCATATATTTT.

The chain has TRBV5-1 and TRBJ1-5, with D hard to call. The CDR3 runs to 15 residues. Germline-derived CDR1 and CDR2 are SGHRS and YFSETQ. V lost 0 bases, J lost 5 bases, and 12 bases lay in between. Here the CDR3 DNA reads TGCGCCAGCAGCTTGGGGGGTTTGGAGGATCAGCCCCAGCATTTT. The encoded protein is CASSLGGLEDQPQHF. The entire variable domain, with the rest obtained from reference TRBV5-1 and TRBJ1-5, is as follows: KAGVTQTPRYLIKTRGQQVTLSCSPISGHRSVSWYQQTPGQGLQFLFEYFSETQRNKGNFPGRFSGRQFSNSRSEMNVSTLELGDSALYLCASSLGGLEDQPQHFGDGTRLSIL.

This clonotype was counted only a few times. The chain joins TRBV12-3 or TRBV12-4 to TRBJ2-1; maybe TRBD1 (6 bases). The CDR3 has 13 amino acids. The V end was cut by 2 bases, the J end by 7 bases, with 9 bases between. The CDR3 coding sequence is TGTGCCAGCAGTTTACGCCAGGGGAATGAGCAGTTCTTC. Translated, it gives CASSLRQGNEQFF.